Sequencing of this T cell receptor beta chain was carried out in a study of blood T cell repertoires in COVID-19. The germline V gene encodes CDR1 KGHSH and CDR2 LQKENI. V shed 2 bases and J 4 bases; nucleotides not matched to a gene: 3. The CDR3 is 14 residues long. Sequenced by immunoSEQ multiplex PCR; TCRdb stores in-frame clones only, minus some. Among 150,000 or so clones listed, 85% to 90% were seen once. Sequencing was carried out using PBMCs or T cells enriched from blood (not recorded which). The TCR was taken from a woman in her 30s with acute COVID-19. The chain links TRBV18 to TRBJ1-1; 8 nucleotides agree with TRBD1. The CDR3 loop is CASSPNRGSTEAFF. The CDR3 region has the DNA TGTGCCAGCTCACCAAACAGGGGGAGCACTGAAGCTTTCTTT.